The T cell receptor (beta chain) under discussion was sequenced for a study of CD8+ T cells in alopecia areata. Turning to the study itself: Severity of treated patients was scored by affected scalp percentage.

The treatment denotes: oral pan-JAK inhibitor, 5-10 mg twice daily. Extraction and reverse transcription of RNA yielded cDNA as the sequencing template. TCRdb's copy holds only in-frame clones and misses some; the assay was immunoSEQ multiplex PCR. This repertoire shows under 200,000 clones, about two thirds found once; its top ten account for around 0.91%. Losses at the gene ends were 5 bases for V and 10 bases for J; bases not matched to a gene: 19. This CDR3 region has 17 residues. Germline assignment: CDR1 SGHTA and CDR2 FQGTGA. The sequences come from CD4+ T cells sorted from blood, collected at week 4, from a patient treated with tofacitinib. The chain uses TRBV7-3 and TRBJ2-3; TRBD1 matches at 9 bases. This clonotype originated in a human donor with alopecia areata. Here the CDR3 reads CASSPGFSGTGPFAQYF. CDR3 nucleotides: TGTGCCAGCAGCCCAGGCTTCTCCGGGACAGGGCCCTTCGCGCAGTATTTT.